This TCR beta chain was identified in a study of T cell changes during pregnancy in multiple sclerosis. TCRdb's table, derived via immunoSEQ multiplex PCR, lists solely in-frame clones and lacks some. The repertoire holds more than 85,000 clones, around 92% seen once, with roughly 1% in the top ten. The sequencing here drew on peripheral blood, taken before pregnancy. This receptor was taken from a female donor with multiple sclerosis, enrolled in a pregnancy study.

CDR3 in DNA: TGTGCCAGCAGTTTAGGGAGAACTTCGGGAAAACTGTTTTTT. Its protein product is CASSLGRTSGKLFF. The chain combines TRBV28 with TRBJ1-4, with D uncertain. In germline, CDR1 is MDHEN, CDR2 SYDVKM. The CDR3 spans 14 residues. Trimming shortened V by 2 bases and J by 10 bases, and 14 bases separated the two germline ends.